Given below is one T cell receptor (beta chain) in context. Antigen unknown. The read halts 3 residues ahead of the CDR3 end, with the missing end drawn from the germline J gene. Profiling relied on immunoSEQ multiplex PCR, and the TCRdb table lists in-frame clones only, not all of them. This sample contains under 55,000 clones. The data were obtained in a study of Tregs in tolerant kidney transplant recipients. Study summary: Recipients received nonmyeloablative bone marrow transplants from related graft donors, with transient mixed chimerism. General observations from the study: The small number of patients limits these findings pending further validation. Donor-specific Treg expansion exceeded global Treg expansion in tolerant patients, suggesting antigen drive.

In germline, CDR1 is SSHAT, CDR2 FNYEAQ (reference sequence). V dropped 3 bases and J dropped 2 bases, with 16 bases sitting between them. This CDR3 spans 16 amino acids. The gene calls are TRBV7-7 and TRBJ2-5; tentatively, D is TRBD2 (6 bases). This clonotype originated in a human donor who received a combined kidney and bone marrow transplant. Source: CD4+ T cells from blood, taken before the transplant. The CDR3 loop is CASSFRPMGLQETQYF. Incomplete CDR3 DNA: TGTGCCAGCAGCTTCAGGCCTATGGGACTTCAAGAGACC. The whole variable domain, filled in from reference TRBV7-7 and TRBJ2-5, reads GAGVSQSPRYKVTKRGQDVTLRCDPISSHATLYWYQQALGQGPEFLTYFNYEAQPDKSGLPSDRFSAERPEGSISTLTIQRTEQRDSAMYRCASSFRPMGLQETQYFGPGTRLLVL.